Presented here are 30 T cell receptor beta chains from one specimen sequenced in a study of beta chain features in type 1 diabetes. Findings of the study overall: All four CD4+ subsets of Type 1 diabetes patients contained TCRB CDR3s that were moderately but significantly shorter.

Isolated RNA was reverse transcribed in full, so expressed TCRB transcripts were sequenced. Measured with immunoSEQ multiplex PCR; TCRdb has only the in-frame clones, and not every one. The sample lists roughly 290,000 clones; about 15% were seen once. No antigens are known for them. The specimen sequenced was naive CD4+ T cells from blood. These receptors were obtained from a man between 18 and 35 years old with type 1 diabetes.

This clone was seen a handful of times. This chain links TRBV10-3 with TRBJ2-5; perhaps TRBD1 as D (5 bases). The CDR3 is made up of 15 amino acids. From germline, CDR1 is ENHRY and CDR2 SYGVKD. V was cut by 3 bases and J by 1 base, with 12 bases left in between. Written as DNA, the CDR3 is TGTGCCATCAGTGAAGACAGATCCCCCCAAGAGACCCAGTACTTC. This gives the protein CAISEDRSPQETQYF.

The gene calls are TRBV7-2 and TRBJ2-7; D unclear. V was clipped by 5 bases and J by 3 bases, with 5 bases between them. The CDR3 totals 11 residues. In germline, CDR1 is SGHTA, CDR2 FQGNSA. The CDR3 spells CASSSYYEQYF. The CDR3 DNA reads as TGTGCCAGCAGCAGCTACTACGAGCAGTACTTC. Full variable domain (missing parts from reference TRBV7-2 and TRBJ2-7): GAGVSQSPSNKVTEKGKDVELRCDPISGHTALYWYRQSLGQGLEFLIYFQGNSAPDKSGLPSDRFSAERTGGSVSTLTIQRTQQEDSAVYLCASSSYYEQYFGPGTRLTVT.

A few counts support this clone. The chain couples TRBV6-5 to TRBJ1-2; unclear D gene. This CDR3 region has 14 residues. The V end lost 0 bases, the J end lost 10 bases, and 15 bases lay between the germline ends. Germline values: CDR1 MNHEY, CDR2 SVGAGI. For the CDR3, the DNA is TGTGCCAGCAGTTACTCGTACACCTCTTCCTCCTACACCTTC. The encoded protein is CASSYSYTSSSYTF.

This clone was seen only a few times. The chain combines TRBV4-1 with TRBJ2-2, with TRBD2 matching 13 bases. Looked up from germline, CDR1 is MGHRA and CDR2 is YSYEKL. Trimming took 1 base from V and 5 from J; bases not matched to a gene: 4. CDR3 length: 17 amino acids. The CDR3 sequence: CASSQGWTSGSTGELFF. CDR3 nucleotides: TGCGCCAGCAGCCAAGGTTGGACTAGCGGGAGTACCGGGGAGCTGTTTTTT.

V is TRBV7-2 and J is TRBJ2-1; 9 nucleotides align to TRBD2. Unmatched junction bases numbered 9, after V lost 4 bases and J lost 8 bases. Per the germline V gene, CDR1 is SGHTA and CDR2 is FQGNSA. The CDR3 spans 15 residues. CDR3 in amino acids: CASSYSGGQGYEQFF. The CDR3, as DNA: TGTGCCAGCAGCTATAGCGGGGGCCAGGGTTATGAGCAGTTCTTC.

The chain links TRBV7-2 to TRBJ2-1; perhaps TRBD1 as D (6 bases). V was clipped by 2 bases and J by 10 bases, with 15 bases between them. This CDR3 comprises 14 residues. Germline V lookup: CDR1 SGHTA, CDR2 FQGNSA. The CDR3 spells CASSLILRDTEQFF. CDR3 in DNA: TGTGCCAGCAGCTTAATTCTACGGGACACAGAGCAGTTCTTC.

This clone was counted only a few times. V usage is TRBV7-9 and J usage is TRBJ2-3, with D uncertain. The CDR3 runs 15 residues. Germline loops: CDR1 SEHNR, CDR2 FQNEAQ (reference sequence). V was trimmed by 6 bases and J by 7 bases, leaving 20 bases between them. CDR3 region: CASRQTRSPSYTQYF. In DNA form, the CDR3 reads TGTGCCAGCAGGCAAACGCGGTCACCGTCATATACGCAGTATTTT.

The CDR3 loop is CASTAQGEPQHF. The CDR3 nucleotides are TGTGCCAGCACCGCACAGGGGGAGCCCCAGCATTTT. The rearrangement joins TRBV2 to TRBJ1-5; 8 nucleotides line up with TRBD1. The V and J ends lost 7 bases and 8 bases, in that order; junction bases with no gene match: 4. Germline CDR1 is SNHLY and CDR2 is FYNNEI. CDR3 length: 12 amino acids.

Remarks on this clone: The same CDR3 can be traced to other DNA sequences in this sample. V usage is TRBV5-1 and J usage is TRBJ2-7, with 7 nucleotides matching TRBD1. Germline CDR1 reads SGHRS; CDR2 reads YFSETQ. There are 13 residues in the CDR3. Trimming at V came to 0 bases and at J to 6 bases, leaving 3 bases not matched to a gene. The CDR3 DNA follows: TGCGCCAGCAGCTTGGGACAGGGTGGCGAGCAGTACTTC. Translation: CASSLGQGGEQYF.

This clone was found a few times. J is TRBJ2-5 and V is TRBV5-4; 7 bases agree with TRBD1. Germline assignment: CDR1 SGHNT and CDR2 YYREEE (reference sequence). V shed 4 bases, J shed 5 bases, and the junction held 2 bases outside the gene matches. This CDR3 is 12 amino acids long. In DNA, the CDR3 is TGTGCCAGCAGCCCCAGGGGGGAGACCCAGTACTTC. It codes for CASSPRGETQYF.

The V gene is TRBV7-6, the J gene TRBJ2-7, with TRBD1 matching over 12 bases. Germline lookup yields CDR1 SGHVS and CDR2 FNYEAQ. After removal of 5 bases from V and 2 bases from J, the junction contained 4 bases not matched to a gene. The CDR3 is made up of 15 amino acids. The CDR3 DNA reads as TGTGCCAGCAGCCCCGGGACAGGGGGCCCCTACGAGCAGTACTTC. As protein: CASSPGTGGPYEQYF.

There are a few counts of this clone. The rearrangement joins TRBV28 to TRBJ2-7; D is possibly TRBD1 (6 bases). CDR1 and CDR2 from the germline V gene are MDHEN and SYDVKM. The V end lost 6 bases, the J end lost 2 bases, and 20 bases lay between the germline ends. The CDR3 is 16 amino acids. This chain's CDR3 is CASSSPLTDRTYEQYF. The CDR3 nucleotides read TGTGCCAGCAGCTCCCCACTAACGGACAGAACCTACGAGCAGTACTTC.

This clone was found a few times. CDR3 in DNA: TGTGCCTGGAGTGTAAGCCGGACAGGGGGTTGGGAGACCCAGTACTTC. This codes for CAWSVSRTGGWETQYF. The V and J genes are TRBV30 and TRBJ2-5, with 10 bases that match TRBD1. The CDR3 loop spans 16 amino acids. Germline lookup yields CDR1 GTSNPN and CDR2 SVGIG (reference sequence). V trimming: 0 bases; J trimming: 5 bases; junction bases outside the gene matches: 9.

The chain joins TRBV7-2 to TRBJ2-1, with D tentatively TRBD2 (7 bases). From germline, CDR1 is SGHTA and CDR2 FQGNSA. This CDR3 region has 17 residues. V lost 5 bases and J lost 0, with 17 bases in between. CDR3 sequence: CASSPVGGPGSYNEQFF. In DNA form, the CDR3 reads TGTGCCAGCAGCCCTGTCGGGGGGCCCGGCTCCTACAATGAGCAGTTCTTC.

The CDR3 protein is CASSDREGATDTQYF. CDR3 nucleotide sequence: TGCGCCAGCAGTGATCGCGAGGGGGCCACAGATACGCAGTATTTT. This sequence joins TRBV10-1 and TRBJ2-3; 7 bases are shared with TRBD1. This CDR3 is 15 amino acids long. Trimming at V came to 3 bases and at J to 2 bases, leaving 5 bases not matched to a gene. Germline CDR1 reads WNHNN; CDR2 reads SYGVQD (reference sequence).

This CDR3 is CSVSGTGEKLFF. In nucleotides, the CDR3 is TGCAGCGTCTCCGGGACAGGTGAAAAACTGTTTTTT. V gene TRBV29-1 combines with J gene TRBJ1-4; 8 bases are a match to TRBD1. V lost 6 bases to trimming and J lost 7 bases; unmatched junction nucleotides: 4. CDR1 SQVTM and CDR2 ANQGSEA come from the germline V gene. The CDR3 length is 12 residues.

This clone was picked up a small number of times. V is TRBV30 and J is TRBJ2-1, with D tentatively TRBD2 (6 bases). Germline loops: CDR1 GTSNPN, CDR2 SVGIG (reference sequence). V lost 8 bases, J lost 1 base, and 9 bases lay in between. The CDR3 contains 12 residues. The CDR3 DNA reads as TGTGCCGGAGGAGGGTCCTACAATGAGCAGTTCTTC. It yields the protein CAGGGSYNEQFF.

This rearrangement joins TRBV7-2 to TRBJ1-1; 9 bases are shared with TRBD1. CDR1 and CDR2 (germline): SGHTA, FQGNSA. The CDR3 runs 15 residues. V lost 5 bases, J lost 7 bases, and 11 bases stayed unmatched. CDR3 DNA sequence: TGTGCCAGCAGCCCCGCCGGGACAGGGAACGGTGAAGCTTTCTTT. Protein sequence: CASSPAGTGNGEAFF. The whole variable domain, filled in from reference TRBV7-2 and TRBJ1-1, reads GAGVSQSPSNKVTEKGKDVELRCDPISGHTALYWYRQSLGQGLEFLIYFQGNSAPDKSGLPSDRFSAERTGGSVSTLTIQRTQQEDSAVYLCASSPAGTGNGEAFFGQGTRLTVV.

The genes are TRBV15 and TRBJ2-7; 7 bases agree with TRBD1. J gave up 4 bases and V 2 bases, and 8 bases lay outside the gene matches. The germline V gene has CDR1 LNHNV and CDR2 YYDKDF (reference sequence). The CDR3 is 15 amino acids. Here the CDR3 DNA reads TGTGCCACCAGCAGACGACAGGGTCTCCCTTACGAGCAGTACTTC. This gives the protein CATSRRQGLPYEQYF.

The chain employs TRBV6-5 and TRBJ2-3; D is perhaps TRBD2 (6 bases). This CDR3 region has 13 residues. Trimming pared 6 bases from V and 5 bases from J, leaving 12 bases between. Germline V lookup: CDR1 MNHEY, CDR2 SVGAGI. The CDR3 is CASSLRGGDTQYF. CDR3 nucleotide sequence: TGTGCCAGCAGCCTGCGGGGTGGAGATACGCAGTATTTT.

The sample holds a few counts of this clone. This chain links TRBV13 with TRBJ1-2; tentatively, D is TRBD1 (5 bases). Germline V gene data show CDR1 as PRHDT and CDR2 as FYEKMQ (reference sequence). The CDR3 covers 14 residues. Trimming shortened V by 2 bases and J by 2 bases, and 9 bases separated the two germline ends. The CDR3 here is CASSLSRGNYGYTF. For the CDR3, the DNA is TGTGCCAGCAGCTTATCGCGGGGGAACTATGGCTACACCTTC.

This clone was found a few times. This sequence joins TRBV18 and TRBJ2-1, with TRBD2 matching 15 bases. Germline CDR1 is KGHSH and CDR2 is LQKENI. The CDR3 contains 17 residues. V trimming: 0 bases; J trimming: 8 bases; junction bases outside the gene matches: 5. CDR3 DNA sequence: TGTGCCAGCTCACCACCGGGACTAGCGGGGGGTATCTATGAGCAGTTCTTC. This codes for CASSPPGLAGGIYEQFF.

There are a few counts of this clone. CDR3 bases: TGTGCCAGCACCCAAGGTCGGGGGACGGACACTGAAGCTTTCTTT. This encodes CASTQGRGTDTEAFF. The genes are TRBV7-2 and TRBJ1-1; a possible D gene is TRBD1 (5 bases). The length of the CDR3 is 15 residues. Trimming left V 7 bases short and J 3 bases short, with 18 bases between. CDR1 SGHTA and CDR2 FQGNSA come from the germline V gene.

CDR3 residues: CASSLAPADTQYF. The CDR3 DNA reads as TGCGCCAGCAGCTTGGCCCCCGCAGATACGCAGTATTTT. The chain combines TRBV5-1 with TRBJ2-3; D ambiguous. Germline CDR1 and CDR2: SGHRS and YFSETQ. This CDR3 comprises 13 residues. With 0 bases removed from V and 4 bases from J, the gap between germline ends came to 6 bases. Using reference TRBV5-1 and TRBJ2-3 for the parts outside the CDR3, the full variable domain is KAGVTQTPRYLIKTRGQQVTLSCSPISGHRSVSWYQQTPGQGLQFLFEYFSETQRNKGNFPGRFSGRQFSNSRSEMNVSTLELGDSALYLCASSLAPADTQYFGPGTRLTVL.

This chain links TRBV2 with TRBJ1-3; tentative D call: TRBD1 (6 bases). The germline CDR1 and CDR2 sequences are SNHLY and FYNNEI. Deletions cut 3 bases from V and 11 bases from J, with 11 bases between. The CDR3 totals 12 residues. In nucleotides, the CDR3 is TGTGCCAGCAGTGAGACAGGCTCGGCCATATATTTT. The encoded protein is CASSETGSAIYF. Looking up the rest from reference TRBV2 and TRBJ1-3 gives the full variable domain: EPEVTQTPSHQVTQMGQEVILRCVPISNHLYFYWYRQILGQKVEFLVSFYNNEISEKSEIFDDQFSVERPDGSNFTLKIRSTKLEDSAMYFCASSETGSAIYFGEGSWLTVV.

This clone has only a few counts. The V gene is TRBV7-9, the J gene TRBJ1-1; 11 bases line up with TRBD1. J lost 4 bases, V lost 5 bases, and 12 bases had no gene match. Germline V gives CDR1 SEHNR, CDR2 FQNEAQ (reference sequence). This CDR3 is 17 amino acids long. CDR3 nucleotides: TGTGCCAGCAGCCCCTTGTTAGGACAGGGGGCGACCACTGAAGCTTTCTTT. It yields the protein CASSPLLGQGATTEAFF.

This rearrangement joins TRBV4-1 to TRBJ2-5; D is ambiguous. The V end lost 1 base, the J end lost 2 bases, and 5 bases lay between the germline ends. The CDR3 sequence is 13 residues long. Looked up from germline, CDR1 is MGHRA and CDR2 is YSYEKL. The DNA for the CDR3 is TGCGCCAGCAGCCAAGTCTTACAAGAGACCCAGTACTTC. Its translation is CASSQVLQETQYF.

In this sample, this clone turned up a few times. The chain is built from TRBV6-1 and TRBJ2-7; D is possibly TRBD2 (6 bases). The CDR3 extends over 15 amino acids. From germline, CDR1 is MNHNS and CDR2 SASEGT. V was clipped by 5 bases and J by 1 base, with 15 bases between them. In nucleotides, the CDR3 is TGTGCCAGCAGTACTCGGGCTGCGGGGTCCTACGAGCAGTACTTC. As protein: CASSTRAAGSYEQYF.

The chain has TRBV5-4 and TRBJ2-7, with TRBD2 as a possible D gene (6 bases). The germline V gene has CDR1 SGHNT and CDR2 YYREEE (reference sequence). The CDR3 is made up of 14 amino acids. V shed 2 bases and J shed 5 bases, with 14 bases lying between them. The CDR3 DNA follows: TGTGCCAGCAGCTTAAAAGGACGCGGGGACGAGCAGTACTTC. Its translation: CASSLKGRGDEQYF.

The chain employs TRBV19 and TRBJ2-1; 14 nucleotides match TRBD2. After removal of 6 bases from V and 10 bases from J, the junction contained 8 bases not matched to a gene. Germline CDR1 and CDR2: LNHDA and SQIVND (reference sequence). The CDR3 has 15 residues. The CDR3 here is CASSPRGLAGDEQFF. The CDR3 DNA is TGTGCCAGTAGCCCCCGGGGACTAGCGGGAGACGAGCAGTTCTTC. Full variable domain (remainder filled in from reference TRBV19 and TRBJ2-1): DGGITQSPKYLFRKEGQNVTLSCEQNLNHDAMYWYRQDPGQGLRLIYYSQIVNDFQKGDIAEGYSVSREKKESFPLTVTSAQKNPTAFYLCASSPRGLAGDEQFFGPGTRLTVL.